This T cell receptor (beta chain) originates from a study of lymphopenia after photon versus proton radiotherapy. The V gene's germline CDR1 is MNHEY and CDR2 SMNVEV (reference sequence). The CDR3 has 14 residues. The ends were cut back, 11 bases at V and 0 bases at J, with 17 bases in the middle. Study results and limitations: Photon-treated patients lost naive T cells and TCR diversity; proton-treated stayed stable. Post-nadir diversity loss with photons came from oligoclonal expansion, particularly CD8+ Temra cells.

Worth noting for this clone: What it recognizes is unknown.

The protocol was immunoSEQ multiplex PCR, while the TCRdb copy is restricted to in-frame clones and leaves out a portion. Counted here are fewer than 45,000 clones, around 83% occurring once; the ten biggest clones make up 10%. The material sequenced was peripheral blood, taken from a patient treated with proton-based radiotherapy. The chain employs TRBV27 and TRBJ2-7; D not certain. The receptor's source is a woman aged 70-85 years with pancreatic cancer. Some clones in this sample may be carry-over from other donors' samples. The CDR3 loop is CAASPSEYSYEQYF. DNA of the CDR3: TGTGCCGCCAGCCCGAGCGAATACTCCTACGAGCAGTACTTC.